The 7 T cell receptor beta chains below come from one sample, sequenced in a study of cytomegalovirus exposure and HLA in healthy donors (TCRdb year 2017). The library relied on the immunoSEQ multiplex PCR assay. For the multiplex PCR, a mixture combining 60 forward primers for TCR Vbeta segments and 13 reverse primers for TCR Jbeta segments was used. This is the immuneACCESS table as TCRdb keeps it, with only in-frame sequences that have V and J called. A part of the clones is gone; compared with another copy, unresolved V genes explain less than half, and the rest is unexplained. The sample records over 60,000 clones, roughly 70% of which are singletons. Jointly, the top ten make up around 11% of the sample. The sequenced sample was PBMCs. The source is a man between 70 and 80 years old in good health and CMV-seronegative.

The chain has TRBV10-1 and TRBJ2-5, with 9 bases that match TRBD1. V was pared by 4 bases and J by 0 bases, with 6 bases of the junction left unmatched. The germline CDR1 and CDR2 sequences are WNHNN and SYGVQD (reference sequence). The CDR3 totals 16 residues. The CDR3 nucleotides read TGCGCCAGCAGTGCCGGGACAGGGACGTACCAAGAGACCCAGTACTTC. The encoded protein is CASSAGTGTYQETQYF.

By share of the sample, this clone is medium-sized. The V gene is TRBV4-2, the J gene TRBJ2-5; tentatively, D is TRBD2 (5 bases). The CDR3 is 15 amino acids. CDR1 and CDR2 (germline): LGHNA, YNFKEQ. The V gene lost 3 bases and the J gene lost 5 bases, with 16 bases spanning the gap. CDR3 residues: CASSQRRGEVETQYF. CDR3 nucleotides: TGTGCCAGCAGCCAGAGACGGGGAGAGGTTGAGACCCAGTACTTC.

The J gene is TRBJ2-7, the V gene TRBV25-1, with 12 nucleotides matching TRBD1. The CDR3 length is 16 residues. From germline, CDR1 is MGHDK and CDR2 SYGVNS. Losses at the gene ends were 3 bases for V and 5 bases for J; bases not matched to a gene: 8. The CDR3 coding sequence is TGTGCCAGCAGTGAGGTTACCGGGACAGGGGGCGACGAGCAGTACTTC. Translated: CASSEVTGTGGDEQYF.

This clone was picked up one time. The chain employs TRBV10-3 and TRBJ2-7; a weak D match, TRBD1 (5 bases). CDR1 ENHRY and CDR2 SYGVKD come from the germline V gene. The CDR3 loop spans 14 amino acids. V was trimmed by 3 bases and J by 1 base, leaving 10 bases between them. CDR3 in amino acids: CAISDRVRSYEQYF. For the CDR3, the DNA is TGTGCCATCAGTGACAGGGTGCGTTCCTACGAGCAGTACTTC.

This clone was seen a handful of times. This rearrangement joins TRBV5-1 to TRBJ2-1; perhaps TRBD2 as D (5 bases). Trimming shortened V by 4 bases and J by 5 bases, and 16 bases separated the two germline ends. The CDR3 contains 15 residues. CDR1 is SGHRS, CDR2 YFSETQ, per germline. Here the CDR3 DNA reads TGCGCCAGCAGCCTTATTCCGGGAACAAACAATGAGCAGTTCTTC. This translates into CASSLIPGTNNEQFF.

The chain employs TRBV7-6 and TRBJ2-2; TRBD1 agrees at 9 bases. V lost 4 bases, J lost 4 bases, and 4 bases stayed unmatched. This CDR3 comprises 15 residues. Germline V gene sequence: CDR1 SGHVS, CDR2 FNYEAQ. The CDR3 here is CASSSGQGGTGELFF. The CDR3, as DNA: TGTGCCAGCAGCTCGGGACAGGGCGGCACCGGGGAGCTGTTTTTT.

The genes are TRBV2 and TRBJ2-3; 11 bases are a match to TRBD2. CDR3 length: 16 residues. The V gene end was trimmed by 3 bases and the J gene end by 2 bases; junction bases not matched to a gene: 4. Per the germline V gene, CDR1 is SNHLY and CDR2 is FYNNEI. The CDR3 loop reads CASSELGLADTDTQYF. DNA for the CDR3: TGTGCCAGCAGTGAGTTGGGACTAGCGGACACAGATACGCAGTATTTT.